Below, 27 T cell receptor beta chains from the same sample are listed, as sequenced in a study of T cells in Graves' hyperthyroidism and ophthalmopathy. TCR beta CDR3 regions were amplified from RNA. The primer set for the first-round RT-PCR of the TCR CDR3 was HTBI. MiXCR, applied by TCRdb to the multiplex PCR reads, yields one record per CDR3 protein. The repertoire has about half a million distinct CDR3 sequences, roughly a quarter of them found once; the top ten carry about 11%. Sequences were obtained from blood. The receptors shown here come from a woman aged 25 to 39 with Graves' ophthalmopathy.

The rearrangement joins TRBV20-1 to TRBJ1-5; D might be TRBD1 (6 bases). Germline lookup yields CDR1 DFQATT and CDR2 SNEGSKA (reference sequence). The ends were cut back, 6 bases at V and 1 base at J, with 16 bases in the middle. The length of the CDR3 is 15 residues. DNA for the CDR3: TGCAGTGCAGCAAGGGGGACCGGGAGCAATCAGCCCCAGCATTTT. Residues: CSAARGTGSNQPQHF.

This clonotype was observed a few times. The chain combines TRBV6-1 with TRBJ1-5, with D perhaps TRBD1 (6 bases). Trimming stripped 6 bases from V and 1 base from J, with 13 bases between. CDR1 and CDR2 (germline): MNHNS, SASEGT. CDR3 size: 15 residues. CDR3 sequence reads: CASSPDSLSNQPQHF. CDR3 bases: TGTGCCAGCAGCCCGGACAGTTTGAGCAATCAGCCCCAGCATTTT.

As to this clonotype: A much larger clone lies a single base off, so this may be a read error. A read error is likely, as this CDR3 ends without the conserved phenylalanine or tryptophan. This chain connects TRBV7-9 to TRBJ1-1; D is perhaps TRBD1 (5 bases). Germline assignment: CDR1 SEHNR and CDR2 FQNEAQ (reference sequence). Deletions cut 8 bases from V and 5 bases from J, with 9 bases between. CDR3 length equals 11 residues. The chain's CDR3 is CASYGGTEAFL. The CDR3 coding sequence is TGTGCCAGCTATGGGGGGACTGAAGCTTTCCTT.

As regards this clonotype: Possible read error: a much larger clone is one base away. V gene TRBV20-1 combines with J gene TRBJ2-2, with a weak D call TRBD2 (6 bases). The CDR3 is made up of 14 amino acids. The germline V gene has CDR1 DFQATT and CDR2 SNEGSKA (reference sequence). CDR3 amino acids: CSAREGANTGELLF. CDR3 in DNA: TGCAGTGCTAGGGAGGGCGCGAACACCGGGGAGCTGTTGTTT.

The sample holds many counts of this clonotype. The rearrangement links TRBV7-8 to TRBJ1-5; D not certain. The germline gives CDR1 SGHVS, CDR2 FQNEAQ. With 8 bases removed from V and 3 bases from J, the gap between germline ends came to 11 bases. This CDR3 region has 13 residues. The CDR3 loop reads CASRGQPNQPQHF. Here the CDR3 DNA reads TGTGCCAGCCGCGGGCAGCCCAATCAGCCCCAGCATTTT. Looking up the rest from reference TRBV7-8 and TRBJ1-5 gives the full variable domain: GAGVSQSPRYKVAKRGQDVALRCDPISGHVSLFWYQQALGQGPEFLTYFQNEAQLDKSGLPSDRFFAERPEGSVSTLKIQRTQQEDSAVYLCASRGQPNQPQHFGDGTRLSIL.

The V and J genes are TRBV6-5 and TRBJ2-4; maybe TRBD2 (5 bases). CDR1 and CDR2 from the germline V gene are MNHEY and SVGAGI. The CDR3 length is 16 residues. V was clipped by 2 bases and J by 0 bases, with 11 bases between them. CDR3 sequence reads: CASSYAQSGAKNIQYF. In DNA, the CDR3 is TGTGCCAGCAGTTACGCGCAGAGCGGAGCCAAAAACATTCAGTACTTC.

There are many counts of this clonotype. The chain is built from TRBV10-1 and TRBJ2-2, with D unresolved. With 8 bases removed from V and 0 bases from J, the gap between germline ends came to 13 bases. Germline loops: CDR1 WNHNN, CDR2 SYGVQD (reference sequence). This CDR3 region has 15 residues. The CDR3 here is CASWSDNANTGELFF. The DNA for the CDR3 is TGCGCCAGCTGGAGTGACAACGCGAACACCGGGGAGCTGTTTTTT.

The rearrangement links TRBV13 to TRBJ1-3, with D unresolved. The V end was cut by 5 bases, the J end by 3 bases, with 14 bases between. Germline-derived CDR1 and CDR2 are PRHDT and FYEKMQ (reference sequence). CDR3 length equals 15 residues. In nucleotides, the CDR3 is TGTGCCAGCAGCCTAACCGGAAGTAATGGAAACACCATATATTTT. Its protein product is CASSLTGSNGNTIYF.

About this clonotype itself: One end of the junction is discordant with germline, which a read error may explain. The chain carries TRBV30 and TRBJ2-2, with a weak D call TRBD2 (5 bases). The CDR3 contains 14 residues. Germline-derived CDR1 and CDR2 are GTSNPN and SVGIG (reference sequence). CDR3 region: CARKARNAAGELLF. The DNA for the CDR3 is TGTGCCCGAAAAGCTCGGAACGCGGCCGGGGAGCTGTTGTTT.

This clonotype was observed at least ten times. The rearrangement links TRBV2 to TRBJ1-1; 8 nucleotides agree with TRBD1. Germline V gives CDR1 SNHLY, CDR2 FYNNEI. This CDR3 contains 17 residues. With 7 bases clipped from V and 0 bases from J, the junction kept 13 bases outside the gene matches. As DNA, the CDR3 is TGTGCCAGCACCGCACCGTTACAGGGGGGGCTGAACACTGAAGCTTTCTTT. Translated: CASTAPLQGGLNTEAFF. The variable domain in full, completed from reference TRBV2 and TRBJ1-1, reads EPEVTQTPSHQVTQMGQEVILRCVPISNHLYFYWYRQILGQKVEFLVSFYNNEISEKSEIFDDQFSVERPDGSNFTLKIRSTKLEDSAMYFCASTAPLQGGLNTEAFFGQGTRLTVV.

This clonotype has at least ten counts. The CDR3 spells CASSLVVGGGQETQYF. The CDR3 DNA follows: TGTGCCAGCAGCTTAGTGGTCGGAGGGGGCCAAGAGACCCAGTACTTC. The genes are TRBV7-9 and TRBJ2-5, with D perhaps being TRBD1 or TRBD2 (6 bases each). This CDR3 region has 16 residues. V lost 1 base to trimming and J lost 1 base, with 13 bases between them. Germline CDR1 reads SEHNR; CDR2 reads FQNEAQ (reference sequence).

The chain has TRBV6-5 and TRBJ2-7, with 8 bases that match TRBD1. Per germline, CDR1 MNHEY and CDR2 SVGAGI. After removal of 2 bases from V and 2 bases from J, the junction contained 5 bases not matched to a gene. The CDR3 sequence is 15 residues long. CDR3 DNA sequence: TGTGCCAGCAGTTACGGCCGGGACAGGCCCTACGAGCAGTACTTC. Residues: CASSYGRDRPYEQYF.

As for this clonotype: A junction boundary mismatches the germline segment, possibly from a read error. The chain combines TRBV6-1 with TRBJ1-2; tentative D call: TRBD1 (5 bases). This CDR3 contains 14 residues. Germline assignment: CDR1 MNHNS and CDR2 SASEGT. The CDR3 bases are TGTGCCAGCAGCCCCGGGACCGCTAACCATGGCTACACCTTC. Amino acids: CASSPGTANHGYTF.

The table lists this clonotype with many counts. This rearrangement joins TRBV12-3 or TRBV12-4 to TRBJ2-5, with 8 bases aligning to TRBD1. This CDR3 contains 15 residues. Unmatched junction bases numbered 5, after V lost 0 bases and J lost 5 bases. The CDR3 protein is CASSLAWTGRETQYF. The DNA for the CDR3 is TGTGCCAGCAGTTTAGCGTGGACAGGGCGGGAGACCCAGTACTTC.

This clonotype showed up many times. The chain recombines TRBV6-5 with TRBJ2-5; D is ambiguous. CDR1 is MNHEY, CDR2 SVGAGI, per germline. The CDR3 extends over 14 amino acids. Trimming took 2 bases from V and 2 from J, leaving 9 bases between them. CDR3 bases: TGTGCCAGCAGTTACAGGACGGAACAAGAGACCCAGTACTTC. This sequence encodes CASSYRTEQETQYF.

This clonotype came up many times. The chain recombines TRBV12-3 or TRBV12-4 with TRBJ1-2; perhaps TRBD1 as D (5 bases). V was shortened by 9 bases and J by 8 bases, with 16 bases between the two germline ends. The CDR3 runs 12 residues. Here the CDR3 reads CARDRPGVGYTF. The CDR3 DNA follows: TGTGCCAGGGACCGGCCGGGGGTAGGCTACACCTTC.

This clonotype occurred many times. V and J are TRBV5-1 and TRBJ1-2, with D possibly TRBD1 on 5 matching bases. The CDR3 spans 15 residues. The V end was cut by 0 bases, the J end by 3 bases, with 12 bases between. The V gene's germline CDR1 is SGHRS and CDR2 YFSETQ. The CDR3 region is CASSLEGRWDYGYTF. DNA of the CDR3: TGCGCCAGCAGCTTGGAGGGACGTTGGGACTATGGCTACACCTTC.

This chain joins TRBV20-1 and TRBJ2-7; D assignment may be TRBD1 or TRBD2 (5 bases each). V gave up 5 bases and J gave up 9 bases, with 20 bases separating them. The length of the CDR3 is 13 residues. Germline V gene lookup returns CDR1 DFQATT and CDR2 SNEGSKA (reference sequence). CDR3 sequence (DNA): TGCAGTGCTCTTCCGGGACCCTCCTCCGGGCAGTACTTC. Protein: CSALPGPSSGQYF.

This clonotype was observed many times. V is TRBV7-3 and J is TRBJ1-5; D not resolved. V was shortened by 1 base and J by 7 bases, with 14 bases between the two germline ends. Germline lookup yields CDR1 SGHTA and CDR2 FQGTGA. The CDR3 totals 15 residues. Here the CDR3 reads CASSLRSRVWQPQHF. CDR3 coding DNA: TGTGCCAGCAGCTTAAGGTCGAGGGTGTGGCAGCCCCAGCATTTT.

There are many counts of this clonotype. This chain joins TRBV12-3 or TRBV12-4 and TRBJ1-2; weak D call: TRBD1 (5 bases). This CDR3 spans 13 amino acids. The V and J ends lost 6 bases and 3 bases respectively, with 11 bases between them. CDR3 sequence (DNA): TGTGCCAGCAGCCAGGGTCGGGACTATGGCTACACCTTC. This gives the protein CASSQGRDYGYTF.

This clonotype occurred many times. This rearrangement joins TRBV10-3 to TRBJ2-7, with 8 bases matching TRBD1. The V gene's germline CDR1 is ENHRY and CDR2 SYGVKD. Losses at the gene ends were 6 bases for V and 0 bases for J; bases not matched to a gene: 7. CDR3 size: 15 residues. As DNA, the CDR3 is TGTGCCATCAGCAGGGGGGACAGGTTCTCCTACGAGCAGTACTTC. This gives the protein CAISRGDRFSYEQYF.

This clonotype was detected many times. The gene calls are TRBV12-3 or TRBV12-4 and TRBJ1-5; no firm D call. This CDR3 has 13 residues. Trimming took off 1 base at V and 5 bases at J, with 6 bases between the two ends. The CDR3 sequence: CASSLGRYQPQHF. DNA for the CDR3: TGTGCCAGCAGTTTAGGCCGTTATCAGCCCCAGCATTTT.

This clonotype was counted ten times or more. The chain couples TRBV28 to TRBJ1-5; D call uncertain. The CDR3 spans 16 residues. CDR1 is MDHEN and CDR2 is SYDVKM in the germline V gene. The V end was cut by 6 bases, the J end by 0 bases, with 15 bases between. CDR3 in DNA: TGTGCCAGCAGCGAGGTGGCAGATTATAGCAATCAGCCCCAGCATTTT. Translation: CASSEVADYSNQPQHF.

This clonotype appeared many times. The CDR3, as DNA: TGCAGTGCTCCGGGACAGGGGAACTATGGCTACACCTTC. It yields the protein CSAPGQGNYGYTF. The genes are TRBV20-1 and TRBJ1-2; the match to TRBD1 covers 10 bases. CDR3 length equals 13 residues. The V segment lost 5 bases and the J segment 2 bases; nucleotides outside the gene matches: 2. From germline, CDR1 is DFQATT and CDR2 SNEGSKA (reference sequence).

The chain is built from TRBV11-2 and TRBJ2-7; 9 bases map to TRBD1. CDR3 size: 15 residues. V lost 6 bases and J lost 2; bases outside the gene matches: 8. The germline V gene has CDR1 SGHAT and CDR2 FQNNGV. This CDR3 is CASSFMWDRAYEQYF. For the CDR3, the DNA is TGTGCCAGCAGTTTCATGTGGGACAGGGCCTACGAGCAGTACTTC.

At least ten counts were recorded for this clonotype. The chain has TRBV28 and TRBJ2-7, with D tentatively TRBD2 (6 bases). This CDR3 comprises 15 residues. Trimming took off 5 bases at V and 5 bases at J, with 19 bases between the two ends. Germline V gives CDR1 MDHEN, CDR2 SYDVKM. The CDR3 bases are TGTGCCAGCAGTCCCGAGGACCACCGGGGGAACGAGCAGTACTTC. The encoded protein is CASSPEDHRGNEQYF.

This clonotype showed up many times. The chain employs TRBV12-3 or TRBV12-4 and TRBJ1-3; tentatively, D is TRBD1 (6 bases). V shed 6 bases and J shed 0 bases, with 9 bases lying between them. This CDR3 has 14 residues. The CDR3 coding sequence is TGTGCCAGCAGCGACAGGAACTCTGGAAACACCATATATTTT. Residues: CASSDRNSGNTIYF.